This T cell receptor (beta chain) was sequenced in a study of blood T cell repertoires in COVID-19 (dated by TCRdb to 2020 to 2021). With regard to the full study: The collaborator samples originated in the United States, Italy and Spain and spanned the acute and convalescent phases of COVID-19. The material from the prospective study consisted of cDNA or gDNA derived from T cells, B-cell-depleted T cells, or PBMCs. The dataset comprised deeply sampled blood TCRbeta repertoires from subjects exposed to, actively infected with, or recovered from COVID-19. A freely available public database, intended as a resource for researchers studying the immune response to SARS-CoV-2, is where the repertoires were released. The samples were drawn from the first 160 participants of the ongoing ImmuneRACE study and from 1,254 subjects provided by 6 global collaborators. The sample metadata nearly always contained a de-identified subject ID, COVID-19 status, age in years and sex. Where available, HLA class I and class II types were obtained from metadata supplied by the sample provider rather than from assay-based typing. General study outcomes and caveats: The quantity of clinical and demographic metadata differed by source and by participant and was supplied without curation.

The CDR3 runs 12 residues from the cysteine to the phenylalanine. Of the read, only the CDR3 DNA is kept; its 36 bases are in frame from base 1. V is reduced by 7 bases and J by 4 bases, leaving a spacing of 10 bases between them. Sequences MNHEY (CDR1) and SVGAGI (CDR2) are obtained from the germline V gene. TCRbeta CDR3 regions were amplified from genomic DNA by means of the immunoSEQ Assay, a bias-controlled multiplex PCR. As for how the authors treated the data: Nucleated cell counts per sample were estimated from amplification of reference gene primers within the assay. To quantify the absolute abundance of each unique TCRbeta CDR3 rearrangement, sequence reads were collapsed and filtered. For each sample, productive Simpson clonality was calculated as the square root of Simpson's diversity index across productive rearrangements. Entries here come from immuneACCESS through TCRdb and include only in-frame sequences with V and J called. Some clones fail to appear in such tables; in the studies checked, an unresolved V gene covers under half of the shortfall, and the cause of the remainder is unknown. The DNA gave D and trimming, while V, J and clone size come from that table. For this sample the table gives about 200,000 clones, of which roughly 86% were detected only once. The top ten clones comprise 1.5% to 2% of the sample.

Whole blood was collected in K2EDTA tubes by collaborating institutions according to the institutions' own protocols. For TCRbeta analysis, collaborators shipped samples in one of three forms: frozen whole blood, isolated PBMCs, or DNA extracted from either of those sample types. This clone came up a few times. What this receptor recognizes is not known. There are no base qualities to consult, and no much larger clone falls within one base. Sample: peripheral blood. The sequence joins TRBV6-5 to TRBJ1-2; no D gene is confidently identified. This clonotype originated in a man aged 18 to 35 with active or convalescent COVID-19. The DNA reads as follows: TGTGCCAGCATAGCGGGTTTCTATGGCTACACCTTC. The encoded protein is CASIAGFYGYTF.